This record covers a single TCR beta chain. Sequencing was performed with immunoSEQ multiplex PCR; in TCRdb, only in-frame clones are kept and a portion is missing. Here the sample spans fewer than 400,000 clones, 86% being singletons. Indicated treatment: approximately 18 received Ad26.COV2.S at low or high dose, single or two shots; 5 received placebo; per-sample allocation not given. It was on day 63 after the first vaccine or placebo injection that samples were taken. The individual, an adult aged 18-55 years, was a donor in Boston. Vaccination employed an Ad26 vector expressing the Wuhan-strain SARS-CoV-2 spike. Losses at the gene ends were 4 bases for V and 2 bases for J; bases not matched to a gene: 4. This CDR3 comprises 14 residues. Germline CDR1 is LGHDT and CDR2 is YNNKEL (reference sequence). This sample is part of a study of Ad26.COV2.S vaccination and SARS-CoV-2 variants. Whole-study context: Each vaccinee took Ad26.COV2.S intramuscularly, once or twice 56 days apart.

V gene TRBV3-1 (or the pseudogene TRBV3-2) combines with J gene TRBJ1-2; TRBD1 agrees at 7 bases. The sample in question was peripheral blood, obtained in a trial of Ad26.COV2.S vaccine versus placebo. The sequence derives from a person aged 18-60 years who received the Ad26.COV2.S COVID-19 vaccine or a placebo. The CDR3 sequence: CASSPLGQNYGYTF. In DNA form, the CDR3 reads TGTGCCAGCAGCCCCTTGGGACAGAACTATGGCTACACCTTC.